These 18 T cell receptor beta chains were all obtained from the same sample, sequenced in a study of blood T cell repertoires in COVID-19 (dated by TCRdb to the early 2020s). Library construction relied on the immunoSEQ multiplex PCR assay. Drawn from immuneACCESS, this table holds only the in-frame rearrangements with V and J called that TCRdb kept. Clones are partly lost; checked studies trace under half to an unresolved V gene and leave the rest unexplained. The sample table holds about 48,000 clones, of which approximately 90% were seen once. The ten largest clonotypes hold 5.1% of the sample. Sequencing used peripheral blood. These receptors came from a man aged 70 or older with acute or convalescent COVID-19.

This clone was observed once. The chain carries TRBV30 and TRBJ2-5; 7 bases align to TRBD2. Germline V gene sequence: CDR1 GTSNPN, CDR2 SVGIG (reference sequence). There are 13 residues in the CDR3. With V trimmed by 2 bases and J by 5 bases, 5 bases remained unmatched. The CDR3: CAWSSGDRETQYF. For the CDR3, the DNA is TGTGCCTGGAGTAGCGGGGACCGGGAGACCCAGTACTTC.

The chain has TRBV15 and TRBJ1-5, with D tentatively TRBD1 (5 bases). Germline values: CDR1 LNHNV, CDR2 YYDKDF (reference sequence). V lost 0 bases, J lost 6 bases, and 15 bases lay in between. This CDR3 region has 16 residues. Written as DNA, the CDR3 is TGTGCCACCAGCAGAGATTCTGGCGGGACGTCTCAGCCCCAGCATTTT. This encodes CATSRDSGGTSQPQHF.

The V gene is TRBV18, the J gene TRBJ2-5; possible D gene TRBD1, 6 bases. The CDR3 runs 14 residues. Trimming pared 2 bases from V and 3 bases from J, leaving 10 bases between. The germline V gene encodes CDR1 KGHSH and CDR2 LQKENI. The CDR3 protein is CASSPTGSEETQYF. CDR3 DNA: TGTGCCAGCTCACCAACAGGGTCGGAAGAGACCCAGTACTTC.

The chain couples TRBV5-1 to TRBJ2-3, with D maybe TRBD1 (5 bases). The V and J ends lost 0 bases and 0 bases respectively, with 11 bases between them. The CDR3 sequence is 16 residues long. Germline V gives CDR1 SGHRS, CDR2 YFSETQ. As DNA, the CDR3 is TGCGCCAGCAGCTTGGGGACGGACACTAGCACAGATACGCAGTATTTT. Protein: CASSLGTDTSTDTQYF. Filled out from reference TRBV5-1 and TRBJ2-3, the complete variable domain reads KAGVTQTPRYLIKTRGQQVTLSCSPISGHRSVSWYQQTPGQGLQFLFEYFSETQRNKGNFPGRFSGRQFSNSRSEMNVSTLELGDSALYLCASSLGTDTSTDTQYFGPGTRLTVL.

The gene calls are TRBV4-1 and TRBJ2-7; D gene uncertain. The CDR3 sequence is 15 residues long. The V gene's germline CDR1 is MGHRA and CDR2 YSYEKL. The V end was cut by 0 bases, the J end by 1 base, with 10 bases between. CDR3 amino acids: CASSQEPTMSYEQYF. The CDR3 coding sequence is TGCGCCAGCAGCCAAGAGCCCACTATGTCCTACGAGCAGTACTTC.

The V call is TRBV6-6, the J call TRBJ1-1; TRBD1 matches at 7 bases. Trimming took 7 bases from V and 5 from J; bases not matched to a gene: 7. Germline-derived CDR1 and CDR2 are MNHNY and SVGAGI (reference sequence). This CDR3 is built from 13 residues. In nucleotides, the CDR3 is TGTGCCAGCATTCTAGGGGGCAAAACTGAAGCTTTCTTT. Its protein is CASILGGKTEAFF.

This clone appeared a single time. The chain uses TRBV11-2 and TRBJ2-2; D possibly corresponds to TRBD1 (6 bases). The CDR3 has 15 residues. V lost 6 bases and J 2 bases, leaving 13 bases between the germline ends. Germline lookup yields CDR1 SGHAT and CDR2 FQNNGV. The CDR3, as DNA: TGTGCCAGCAGTCTCAGGACAGCCAACACCGGGGAGCTGTTTTTT. As protein: CASSLRTANTGELFF.

The chain joins TRBV6-5 to TRBJ2-1; TRBD1 matches at 12 bases. Trimming cost V 7 bases and J 10 bases; bases outside gene matches: 11. This CDR3 spans 15 amino acids. The germline V gene encodes CDR1 MNHEY and CDR2 SVGAGI. The CDR3 DNA reads TGTGCCAGCAACCCCCCGGGACAGGGGGCCCGCGAGCAGTTCTTC. This codes for CASNPPGQGAREQFF.

V usage is TRBV28 and J usage is TRBJ2-1; a weak D match, TRBD1 (6 bases). The CDR3 contains 16 residues. Trimming took off 6 bases at V and 0 bases at J, with 15 bases between the two ends. The germline gives CDR1 MDHEN, CDR2 SYDVKM. This chain's CDR3 is CASSLGRTASYNEQFF. The CDR3 coding sequence is TGTGCCAGCAGCCTAGGACGGACAGCCTCCTACAATGAGCAGTTCTTC.

The chain uses TRBV4-3 and TRBJ2-1; 7 bases agree with TRBD1. The CDR3 contains 16 residues. With 3 bases clipped from V and 3 bases from J, the junction kept 8 bases outside the gene matches. Per germline, CDR1 LGHNA and CDR2 YSLEER. The CDR3 sequence: CASSHTGTALYNEQFF. In DNA, the CDR3 is TGCGCCAGCAGCCACACCGGGACAGCCCTCTACAATGAGCAGTTCTTC.

The rearrangement links TRBV25-1 to TRBJ1-6; D may be TRBD1 (6 bases). Germline loops: CDR1 MGHDK, CDR2 SYGVNS. This CDR3 contains 13 residues. V was clipped by 4 bases and J by 7 bases, with 8 bases between them. The CDR3 protein is CASSATGNSPLHF. The DNA of the CDR3 is TGTGCCAGCAGTGCTACAGGGAATTCACCCCTCCACTTT. The whole variable domain, remainder taken from reference TRBV25-1 and TRBJ1-6, is EADIYQTPRYLVIGTGKKITLECSQTMGHDKMYWYQQDPGMELHLIHYSYGVNSTEKGDLSSESTVSRIRTEHFPLTLESARPSHTSQYLCASSATGNSPLHFGNGTRLTVT.

The J gene is TRBJ1-1, the V gene TRBV7-2; 9 bases map to TRBD1. There are 15 residues in the CDR3. In germline, CDR1 is SGHTA, CDR2 FQGNSA. J gave up 5 bases and V 2 bases, and 6 bases lay outside the gene matches. CDR3 protein: CASSLNDRGRTEAFF. CDR3 bases: TGTGCCAGCAGCTTAAACGACAGGGGGAGAACTGAAGCTTTCTTT.

This clone was counted between two and nine times. CDR3 protein: CASSQGGHSGNTIYF. CDR3 sequence (DNA): TGTGCCAGCAGCCAAGGCGGACACTCTGGAAACACCATATATTTT. V gene TRBV3-1 (or the pseudogene TRBV3-2) combines with J gene TRBJ1-3; perhaps TRBD1 as D (5 bases). Germline-derived CDR1 and CDR2 are LGHDT and YNNKEL (reference sequence). Trimming pared 1 base from V and 0 bases from J, leaving 7 bases between. The CDR3 runs 15 residues.

V and J are TRBV5-1 and TRBJ2-7; D unresolved. Germline-derived CDR1 and CDR2 are SGHRS and YFSETQ. This CDR3 spans 13 amino acids. V was trimmed by 3 bases and J by 5 bases, leaving 12 bases between them. The CDR3 here is CASSYAAENEQYF. In DNA, the CDR3 is TGCGCCAGCAGCTACGCCGCGGAGAACGAGCAGTACTTC.

The chain has TRBV15 and TRBJ2-7, with D possibly TRBD2 on 5 matching bases. V was cut by 3 bases and J by 3 bases, with 15 bases left in between. There are 15 residues in the CDR3. Germline values: CDR1 LNHNV, CDR2 YYDKDF (reference sequence). Written as DNA, the CDR3 is TGTGCCACCAGCAGTCGTGGAGGTCCTATCTACGAGCAGTACTTC. This translates into CATSSRGGPIYEQYF. The variable domain in full, with the rest retrieved from reference TRBV15 and TRBJ2-7, is DAMVIQNPRYQVTQFGKPVTLSCSQTLNHNVMYWYQQKSSQAPKLLFHYYDKDFNNEADTPDNFQSRRPNTSFCFLDIRSPGLGDTAMYLCATSSRGGPIYEQYFGPGTRLTVT.

The rearrangement links TRBV6-1 to TRBJ2-4; 8 bases line up with TRBD1. Germline loops: CDR1 MNHNS, CDR2 SASEGT. V was clipped by 2 bases and J by 4 bases; unmatched bases: 10. The length of the CDR3 is 17 residues. The CDR3, as DNA: TGTGCCAGCAGTGAATTTTCAGGGACAGGAGAAAAAAACATTCAGTACTTC. Protein: CASSEFSGTGEKNIQYF.

DNA for the CDR3: TGCGCCAGCAGACACGACAAGACAGGGATGGGCAATCAGCCCCAGCATTTT. Translation gives CASRHDKTGMGNQPQHF. The genes are TRBV10-1 and TRBJ1-5; TRBD1 matches at 7 bases. The V gene's germline CDR1 is WNHNN and CDR2 SYGVQD (reference sequence). With V trimmed by 6 bases and J by 2 bases, 13 bases remained unmatched. The CDR3 is made up of 17 amino acids.

The gene calls are TRBV2 and TRBJ2-5; TRBD2 matches 9 bases. Trimming at V came to 5 bases and at J to 5 bases, leaving 6 bases not matched to a gene. CDR1 and CDR2 (germline): SNHLY, FYNNEI. There are 14 residues in the CDR3. In DNA, the CDR3 is TGTGCCAGCAGTTCGCGGGGGGGCCCGGAGACCCAGTACTTC. Amino acids: CASSSRGGPETQYF.